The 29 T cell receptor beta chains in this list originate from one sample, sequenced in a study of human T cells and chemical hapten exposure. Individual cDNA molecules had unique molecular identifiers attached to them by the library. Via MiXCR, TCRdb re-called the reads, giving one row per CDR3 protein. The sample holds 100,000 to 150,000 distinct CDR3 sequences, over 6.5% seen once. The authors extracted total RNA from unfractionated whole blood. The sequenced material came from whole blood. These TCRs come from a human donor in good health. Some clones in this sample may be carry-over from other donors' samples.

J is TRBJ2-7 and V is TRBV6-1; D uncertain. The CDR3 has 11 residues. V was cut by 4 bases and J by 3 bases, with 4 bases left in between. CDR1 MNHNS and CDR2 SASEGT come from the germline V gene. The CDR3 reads CASSANYEQYF. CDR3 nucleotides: TGTGCCAGCAGTGCCAACTACGAGCAGTACTTC.

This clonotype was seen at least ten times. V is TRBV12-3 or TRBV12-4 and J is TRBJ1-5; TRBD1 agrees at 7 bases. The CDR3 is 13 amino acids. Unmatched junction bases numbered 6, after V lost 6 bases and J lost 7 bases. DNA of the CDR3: TGTGCCAGCAGAGGAGGGGGCGGGCAGCCCCAGCATTTT. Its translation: CASRGGGGQPQHF.

The CDR3 reads CASSLRVSLNAKNIQYF. The CDR3 DNA sequence: TGTGCCAGCAGCTTAAGGGTTTCGCTTAACGCCAAAAACATTCAGTACTTC. The chain uses TRBV7-2 and TRBJ2-4; no reliable D call. The CDR3 is made up of 17 amino acids. Trimming pared 2 bases from V and 1 base from J, leaving 15 bases between. Per the germline V gene, CDR1 is SGHTA and CDR2 is FQGNSA. The full variable domain, rest sourced from reference TRBV7-2 and TRBJ2-4, is GAGVSQSPSNKVTEKGKDVELRCDPISGHTALYWYRQSLGQGLEFLIYFQGNSAPDKSGLPSDRFSAERTGGSVSTLTIQRTQQEDSAVYLCASSLRVSLNAKNIQYFGAGTRLSVL.

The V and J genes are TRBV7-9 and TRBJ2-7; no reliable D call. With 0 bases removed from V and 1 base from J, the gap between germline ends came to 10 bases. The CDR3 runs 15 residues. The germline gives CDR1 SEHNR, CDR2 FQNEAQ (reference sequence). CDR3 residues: CASSLATDGSYEQYF. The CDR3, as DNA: TGTGCCAGCAGCTTAGCCACTGACGGATCCTACGAGCAGTACTTC.

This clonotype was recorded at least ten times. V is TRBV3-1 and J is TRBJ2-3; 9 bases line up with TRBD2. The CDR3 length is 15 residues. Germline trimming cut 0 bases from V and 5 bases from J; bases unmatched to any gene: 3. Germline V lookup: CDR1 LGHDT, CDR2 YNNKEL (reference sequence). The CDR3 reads CASSQEGLAGDTQYF. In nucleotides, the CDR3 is TGTGCCAGCAGCCAAGAGGGACTAGCAGGAGATACGCAGTATTTT.

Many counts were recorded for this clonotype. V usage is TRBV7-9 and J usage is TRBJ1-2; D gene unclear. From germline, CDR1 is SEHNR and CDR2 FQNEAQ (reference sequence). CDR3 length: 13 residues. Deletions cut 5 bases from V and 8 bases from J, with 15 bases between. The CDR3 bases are TGTGCCAGCAGCAACGCCTTCCTTTGGGGCTACACCTTC. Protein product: CASSNAFLWGYTF.

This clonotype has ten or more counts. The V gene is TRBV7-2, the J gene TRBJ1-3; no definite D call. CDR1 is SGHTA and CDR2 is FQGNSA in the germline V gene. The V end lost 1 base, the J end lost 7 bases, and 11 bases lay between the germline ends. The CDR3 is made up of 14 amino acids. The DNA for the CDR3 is TGTGCCAGCAGCTTAGGAGGGTGGTTCAACACCATATATTTT. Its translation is CASSLGGWFNTIYF. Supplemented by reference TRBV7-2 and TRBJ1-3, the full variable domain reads GAGVSQSPSNKVTEKGKDVELRCDPISGHTALYWYRQSLGQGLEFLIYFQGNSAPDKSGLPSDRFSAERTGGSVSTLTIQRTQQEDSAVYLCASSLGGWFNTIYFGEGSWLTVV.

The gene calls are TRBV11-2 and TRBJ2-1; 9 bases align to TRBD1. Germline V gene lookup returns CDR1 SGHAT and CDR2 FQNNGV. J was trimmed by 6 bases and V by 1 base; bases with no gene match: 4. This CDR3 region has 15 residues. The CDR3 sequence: CASSLGQGEVNEQFF. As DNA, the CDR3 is TGTGCCAGCAGCTTAGGACAGGGGGAGGTCAATGAGCAGTTCTTC.

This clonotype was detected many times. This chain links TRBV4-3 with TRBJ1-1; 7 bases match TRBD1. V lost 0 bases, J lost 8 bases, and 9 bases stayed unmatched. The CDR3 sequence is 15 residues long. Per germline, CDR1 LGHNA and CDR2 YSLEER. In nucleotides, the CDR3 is TGCGCCAGCAGCCAAGATCAGCCCGGGACAGCCGAAGCTTTCTTT. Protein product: CASSQDQPGTAEAFF.

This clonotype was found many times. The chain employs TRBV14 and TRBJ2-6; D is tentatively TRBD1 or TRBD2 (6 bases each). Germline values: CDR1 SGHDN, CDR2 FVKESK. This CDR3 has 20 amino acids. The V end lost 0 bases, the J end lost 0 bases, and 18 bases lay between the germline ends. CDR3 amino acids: CASSQDSRGRKDSGANVLTF. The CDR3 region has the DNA TGTGCCAGCAGCCAAGATAGTCGGGGGCGCAAGGACTCTGGGGCCAACGTCCTGACTTTC.

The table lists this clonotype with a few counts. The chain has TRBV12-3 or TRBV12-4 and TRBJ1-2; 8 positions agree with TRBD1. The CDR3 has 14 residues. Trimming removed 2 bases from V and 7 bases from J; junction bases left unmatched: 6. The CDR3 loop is CASSLRQGAAGYTF. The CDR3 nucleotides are TGTGCCAGCAGTTTACGGCAGGGGGCCGCTGGCTACACCTTC.

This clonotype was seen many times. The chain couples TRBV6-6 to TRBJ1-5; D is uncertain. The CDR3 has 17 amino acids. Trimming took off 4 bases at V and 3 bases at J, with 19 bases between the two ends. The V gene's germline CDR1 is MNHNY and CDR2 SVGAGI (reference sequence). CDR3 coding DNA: TGTGCCAGCAGTTTTTTCGCCCGGGATCCCAACAATCAGCCCCAGCATTTT. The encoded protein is CASSFFARDPNNQPQHF.

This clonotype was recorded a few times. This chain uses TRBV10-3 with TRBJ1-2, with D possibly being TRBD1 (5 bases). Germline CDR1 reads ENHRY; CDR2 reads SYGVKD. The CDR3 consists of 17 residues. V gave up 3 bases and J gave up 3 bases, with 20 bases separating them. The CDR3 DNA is TGTGCCATCAGTGAATCCCTGGGACGGGGTTTGGACTATGGCTACACCTTC. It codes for CAISESLGRGLDYGYTF.

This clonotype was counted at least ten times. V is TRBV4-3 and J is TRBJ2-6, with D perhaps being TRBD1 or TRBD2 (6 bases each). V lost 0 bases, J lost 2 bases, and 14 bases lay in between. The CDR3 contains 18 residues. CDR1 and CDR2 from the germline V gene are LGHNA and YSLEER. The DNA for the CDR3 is TGCGCCAGCAGCCAAGACATGGGGGGCCGCGCTGGGGCCAACGTCCTGACTTTC. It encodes CASSQDMGGRAGANVLTF.

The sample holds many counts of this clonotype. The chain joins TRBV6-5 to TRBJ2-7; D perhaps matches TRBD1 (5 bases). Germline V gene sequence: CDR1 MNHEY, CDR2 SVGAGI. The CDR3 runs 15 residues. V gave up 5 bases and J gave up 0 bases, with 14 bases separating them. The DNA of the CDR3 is TGTGCCAGCAGTACCGACAGAGCCAGCTCCTACGAGCAGTACTTC. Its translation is CASSTDRASSYEQYF.

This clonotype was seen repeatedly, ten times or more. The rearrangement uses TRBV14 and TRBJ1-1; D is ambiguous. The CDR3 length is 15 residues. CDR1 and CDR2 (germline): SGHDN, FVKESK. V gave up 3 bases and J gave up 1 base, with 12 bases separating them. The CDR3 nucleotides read TGTGCCAGCAGCCACGAACACTTATCGAACACTGAAGCTTTCTTT. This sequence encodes CASSHEHLSNTEAFF.

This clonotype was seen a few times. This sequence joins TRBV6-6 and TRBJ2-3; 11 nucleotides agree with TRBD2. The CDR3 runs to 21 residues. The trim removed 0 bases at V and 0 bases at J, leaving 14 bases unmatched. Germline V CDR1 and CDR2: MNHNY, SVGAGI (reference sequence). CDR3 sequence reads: CASSYSGGGLAGGLSTDTQYF. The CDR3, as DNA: TGTGCCAGCAGTTACTCAGGCGGAGGTTTAGCGGGAGGGTTAAGCACAGATACGCAGTATTTT.

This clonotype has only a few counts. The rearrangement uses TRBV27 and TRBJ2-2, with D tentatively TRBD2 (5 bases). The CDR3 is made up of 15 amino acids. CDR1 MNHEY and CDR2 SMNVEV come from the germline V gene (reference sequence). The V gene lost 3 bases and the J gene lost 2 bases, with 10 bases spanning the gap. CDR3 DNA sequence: TGTGCCAGCAGTTTGGGAGAGGACAACACCGGGGAGCTGTTTTTT. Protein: CASSLGEDNTGELFF.

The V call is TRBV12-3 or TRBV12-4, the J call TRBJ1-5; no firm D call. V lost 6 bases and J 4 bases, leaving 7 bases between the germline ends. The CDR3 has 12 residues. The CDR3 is CASRVANQPQHF. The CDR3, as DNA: TGTGCCAGCAGGGTGGCGAATCAGCCCCAGCATTTT.

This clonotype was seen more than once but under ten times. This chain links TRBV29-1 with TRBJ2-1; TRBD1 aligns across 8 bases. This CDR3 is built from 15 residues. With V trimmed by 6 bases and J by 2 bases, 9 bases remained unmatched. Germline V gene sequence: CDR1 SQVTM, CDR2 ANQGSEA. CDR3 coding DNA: TGCAGCGTCGGATCCGGGACAGGAGCCTACAATGAGCAGTTCTTC. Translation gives CSVGSGTGAYNEQFF.

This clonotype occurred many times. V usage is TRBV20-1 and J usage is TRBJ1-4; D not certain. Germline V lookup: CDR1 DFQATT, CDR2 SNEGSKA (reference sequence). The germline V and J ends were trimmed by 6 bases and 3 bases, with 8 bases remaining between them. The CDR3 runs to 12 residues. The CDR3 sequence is CSAPAANEKLFF. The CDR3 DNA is TGCAGTGCCCCAGCCGCTAATGAAAAACTGTTTTTT.

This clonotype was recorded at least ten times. The CDR3 reads CASSQQETNSPLHF. The CDR3, as DNA: TGCGCCAGCAGCCAACAGGAAACTAATTCACCCCTCCACTTT. The chain joins TRBV4-1 to TRBJ1-6; D unresolved. The ends were cut back, 2 bases at V and 6 bases at J, with 8 bases in the middle. The CDR3 is 14 residues long. Germline V lookup: CDR1 MGHRA, CDR2 YSYEKL.

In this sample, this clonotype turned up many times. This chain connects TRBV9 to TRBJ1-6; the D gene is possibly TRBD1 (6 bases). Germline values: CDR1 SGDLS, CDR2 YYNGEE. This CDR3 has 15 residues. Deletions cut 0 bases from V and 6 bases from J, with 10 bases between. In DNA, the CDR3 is TGTGCCAGCAGCGTAGGCCTAGGGGGTAATTCACCCCTCCACTTT. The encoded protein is CASSVGLGGNSPLHF.

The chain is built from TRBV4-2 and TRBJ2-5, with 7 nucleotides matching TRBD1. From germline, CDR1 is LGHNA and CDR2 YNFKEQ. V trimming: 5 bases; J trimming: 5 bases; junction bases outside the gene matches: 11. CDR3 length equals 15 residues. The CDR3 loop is CASSKTTGSAETQYF. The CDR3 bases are TGTGCCAGCAGCAAAACGACAGGGTCGGCCGAGACCCAGTACTTC.

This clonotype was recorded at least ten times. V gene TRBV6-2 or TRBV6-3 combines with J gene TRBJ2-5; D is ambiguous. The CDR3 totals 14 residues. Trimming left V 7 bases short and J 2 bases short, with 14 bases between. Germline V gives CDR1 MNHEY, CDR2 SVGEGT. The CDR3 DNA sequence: TGTGCCAGCACCACATCGGGCCCACAAGAGACCCAGTACTTC. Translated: CASTTSGPQETQYF.

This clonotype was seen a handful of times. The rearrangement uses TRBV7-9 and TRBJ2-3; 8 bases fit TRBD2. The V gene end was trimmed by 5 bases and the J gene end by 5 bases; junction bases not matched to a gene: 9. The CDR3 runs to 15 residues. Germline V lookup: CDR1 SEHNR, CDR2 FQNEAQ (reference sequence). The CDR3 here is CASSNGTRGRDTQYF. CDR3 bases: TGTGCCAGCAGCAATGGGACTAGAGGTCGAGATACGCAGTATTTT.

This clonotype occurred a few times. The CDR3 reads CAISVSRSYEQYF. For the CDR3, the DNA is TGTGCCATCAGTGTTAGCAGGAGCTACGAGCAGTACTTC. The J gene is TRBJ2-7, the V gene TRBV10-3; D remains ambiguous. Germline V gene lookup returns CDR1 ENHRY and CDR2 SYGVKD. The CDR3 extends over 13 amino acids. V was cut by 4 bases and J by 3 bases, with 10 bases left in between.

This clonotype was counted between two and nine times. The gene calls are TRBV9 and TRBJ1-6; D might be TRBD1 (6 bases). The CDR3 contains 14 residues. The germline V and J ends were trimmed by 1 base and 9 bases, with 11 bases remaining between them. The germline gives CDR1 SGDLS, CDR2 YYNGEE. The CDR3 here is CASSVREGGSPLHF. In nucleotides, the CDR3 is TGTGCCAGCAGCGTAAGGGAGGGGGGTTCACCCCTCCACTTT.

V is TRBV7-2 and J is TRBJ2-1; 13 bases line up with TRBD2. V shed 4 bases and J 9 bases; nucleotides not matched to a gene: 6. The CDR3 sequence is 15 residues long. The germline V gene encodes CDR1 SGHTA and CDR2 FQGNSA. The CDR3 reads CASSSWTSGGLEQFF. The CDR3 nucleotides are TGTGCCAGCAGCTCATGGACTAGCGGGGGCCTTGAGCAGTTCTTC.